The present TCR beta chain was sequenced within a study of cytomegalovirus exposure and HLA in healthy donors. 13 Jbeta primers and 60 Vbeta primers were used for the PCR. Profiled with immunoSEQ multiplex PCR; TCRdb holds only in-frame clones, not every one. The data contain 150,000 to 200,000 clones, around 80% of them singletons. This CDR3 has 14 amino acids. Germline V gene lookup returns CDR1 PRHDT and CDR2 FYEKMQ (reference sequence). Between the trimmed V and J ends, which lost 3 bases and 1 base, there was a span of 8 bases. In regard to this clone: Its target is not known.

Whole-study results and caveats: Presence/absence analyses took donor sequencing depth as roughly uniform. The authors judged a highly shared variant cluster likely a sequencing artifact.

This chain links TRBV13 with TRBJ2-3; D uncertain. The sample was PBMCs. The sequence came from a man between 18 and 35 years old in good health and CMV-seronegative. CDR3 DNA sequence: TGTGCCAGCAGCTTTCGTGCAGGCACAGATACGCAGTATTTT. This translates into CASSFRAGTDTQYF. Full variable domain (remainder filled in from reference TRBV13 and TRBJ2-3): AAGVIQSPRHLIKEKRETATLKCYPIPRHDTVYWYQQGPGQDPQFLISFYEKMQSDKGSIPDRFSAQQFSDYHSELNMSSLELGDSALYFCASSFRAGTDTQYFGPGTRLTVL.